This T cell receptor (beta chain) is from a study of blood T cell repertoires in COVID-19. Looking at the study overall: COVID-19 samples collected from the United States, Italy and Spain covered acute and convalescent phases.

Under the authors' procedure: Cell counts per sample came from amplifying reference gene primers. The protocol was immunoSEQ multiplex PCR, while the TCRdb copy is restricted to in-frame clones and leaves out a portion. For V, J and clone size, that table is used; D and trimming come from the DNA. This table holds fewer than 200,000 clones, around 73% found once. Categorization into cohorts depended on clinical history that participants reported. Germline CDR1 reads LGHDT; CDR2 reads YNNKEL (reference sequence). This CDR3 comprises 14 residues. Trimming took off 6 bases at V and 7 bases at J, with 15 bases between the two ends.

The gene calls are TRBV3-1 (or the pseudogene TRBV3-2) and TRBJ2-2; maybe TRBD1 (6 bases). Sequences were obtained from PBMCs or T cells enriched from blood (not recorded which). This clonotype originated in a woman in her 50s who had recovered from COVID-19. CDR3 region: CASRITGNVGELFF. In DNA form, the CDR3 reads TGTGCCAGCAGGATTACAGGGAACGTCGGGGAGCTGTTTTTT.